This T cell receptor beta chain was recorded in a study of radiation and T cells in renal cell carcinoma. Study results and limitations: From baseline, blood top tumor clonotypes peaked at 2 weeks post-radiation.

Only in-frame clones appear in the TCRdb table, and some are missing; sequencing was by immunoSEQ multiplex PCR. Of approximately 120,000 clones in the sample, roughly 80% are singletons; the top ten hold about 3%. Stated time point: baseline pretreatment blood. Treatment defined: 15 Gy SBRT to primary tumor, nephrectomy 4 weeks later. Radiation-treated patients gave blood at baseline, week 2 and week 4. The patient's renal cell carcinoma had clear cell pathology. Germline V CDR1 and CDR2: MDHEN, SYDVKM. The CDR3 runs 12 residues. V dropped 4 bases and J dropped 8 bases, with 10 bases sitting between them. With regard to this clone: The antigen remains unidentified.

Material: blood, obtained from a patient whose treatment included radiotherapy and nephrectomy. The chain is built from TRBV28 and TRBJ2-3, with D perhaps matching TRBD2 (5 bases). The receptor was isolated from a woman aged 60-75 years with renal cell carcinoma. The DNA of the CDR3 is TGTGCCAGCAGTTCCCAAGGGAGTACGCAGTATTTT. It codes for CASSSQGSTQYF. Full variable domain (rest looked up from reference TRBV28 and TRBJ2-3): DVKVTQSSRYLVKRTGEKVFLECVQDMDHENMFWYRQDPGLGLRLIYFSYDVKMKEKGDIPEGYSVSREKKERFSLILESASTNQTSMYLCASSSQGSTQYFGPGTRLTVL.